These 29 T cell receptor beta chains were all obtained from the same sample, sequenced in a study of CD8 T cells in ankylosing spondylitis (TCRdb year 2017). The library was generated by 5' RACE. Data came from an Illumina HiSeq 2500. TCRdb reanalyzed the raw reads on its own, using fastp at Q25 for trimming and MiXCR for clone calling, and kept in-frame beta chains. Each record represents a unique CDR3 protein, reported with the most common genes and DNA among its rows. In this sample the table shows just over 350,000 distinct CDR3 sequences, 20% to 25% of which occur a single time. The ten largest clones add up to about an eighth of the sample. The material sequenced was blood, either unsorted or a sorted T cell fraction (not recorded which). The receptors come from a male donor with ankylosing spondylitis or in good health (not recorded which).

The CDR3 here is CASSPLPVGGADEQFF. Written as DNA, the CDR3 is TGTGCCAGCAGCCCCCTCCCTGTCGGGGGGGCTGATGAGCAGTTCTTC. The V gene is TRBV9, the J gene TRBJ2-1, with 8 positions matching TRBD2. The CDR3 is 16 amino acids. V dropped 4 bases and J dropped 8; count of bases not matched to a gene: 14. Germline-derived CDR1 and CDR2 are SGDLS and YYNGEE. Using reference TRBV9 and TRBJ2-1 for the parts outside the CDR3, the full variable domain is DSGVTQTPKHLITATGQRVTLRCSPRSGDLSVYWYQQSLDQGLQFLIQYYNGEERAKGNILERFSAQQFPDLHSELNLSSLELGDSALYFCASSPLPVGGADEQFFGPGTRLTVL.

The table lists this clonotype with many counts. V is TRBV30 and J is TRBJ2-3, with D perhaps matching TRBD2 (5 bases). The CDR3 sequence is 12 residues long. The germline V gene encodes CDR1 GTSNPN and CDR2 SVGIG (reference sequence). Trimming shortened V by 2 bases and J by 10 bases, and 13 bases separated the two germline ends. The CDR3, as DNA: TGTGCCTGGAGTCTAGGGAGTTATGCGCAGTATTTT. Translated: CAWSLGSYAQYF.

The rearrangement links TRBV2 to TRBJ2-1; tentative D call: TRBD1 (6 bases). The ends were cut back, 3 bases at V and 8 bases at J, with 11 bases in the middle. Germline CDR1 SNHLY, CDR2 FYNNEI. The CDR3 spans 13 residues. CDR3 DNA: TGTGCCAGCAGTGATCCAGGGGCCCATGAGCAGTTCTTC. As protein: CASSDPGAHEQFF.

The chain recombines TRBV6-1 with TRBJ2-2; either TRBD1 or TRBD2 may supply D (6 bases each). The ends were cut back, 0 bases at V and 0 bases at J, with 11 bases in the middle. The CDR3 loop spans 17 amino acids. The germline gives CDR1 MNHNS, CDR2 SASEGT. CDR3 protein: CASSEAKGGPNTGELFF. Here the CDR3 DNA reads TGTGCCAGCAGTGAAGCGAAGGGGGGCCCGAACACCGGGGAGCTGTTTTTT.

The chain couples TRBV6-5 to TRBJ1-4; 7 bases agree with TRBD1. With 2 bases clipped from V and 2 bases from J, the junction kept 5 bases outside the gene matches. This CDR3 region has 16 residues. The germline V gene has CDR1 MNHEY and CDR2 SVGAGI. CDR3 protein: CASSYEGAPTNEKLFF. The CDR3 bases are TGTGCCAGCAGTTACGAGGGGGCTCCGACTAATGAAAAACTGTTTTTT.

This chain links TRBV2 with TRBJ2-5; D is undetermined. Germline V gene data show CDR1 as SNHLY and CDR2 as FYNNEI. Trimming removed 3 bases from V and 5 bases from J, with 7 bases in between. This CDR3 spans 12 amino acids. The CDR3 protein is CASSDRWETQYF. As DNA, the CDR3 is TGTGCCAGCAGTGATAGGTGGGAGACCCAGTACTTC.

V usage is TRBV12-3 or TRBV12-4 and J usage is TRBJ1-2, with D unclear. Trimming shortened V by 0 bases and J by 6 bases, and 8 bases separated the two germline ends. CDR3 length equals 13 residues. CDR3 coding DNA: TGTGCCAGCAGTTTAGCAGGTTTCGATGGCTACACCTTC. Its translation is CASSLAGFDGYTF.

In this sample, this clonotype turned up a few times. This chain links TRBV20-1 with TRBJ1-1; no definite D call. CDR1 DFQATT and CDR2 SNEGSKA come from the germline V gene (reference sequence). This CDR3 is built from 13 residues. V was clipped by 6 bases and J by 1 base, with 12 bases between them. This CDR3 reads CSAERWGNTEAFF. CDR3 DNA sequence: TGCAGTGCGGAGAGATGGGGGAACACTGAAGCTTTCTTT.

The rearrangement links TRBV29-1 to TRBJ2-5; D is uncertain. V lost 3 bases to trimming and J lost 5 bases, with 1 base between them. Germline V CDR1 and CDR2: SQVTM, ANQGSEA. The CDR3 is 9 residues long. CDR3: CSVEETQYF. For the CDR3, the DNA is TGCAGCGTTGAGGAGACCCAGTACTTC. Filled out from reference TRBV29-1 and TRBJ2-5, the complete variable domain reads SAVISQKPSRDICQRGTSLTIQCQVDSQVTMMFWYRQQPGQSLTLIATANQGSEATYESGFVIDKFPISRPNLTFSTLTVSNMSPEDSSIYLCSVEETQYFGPGTRLLVL.

V usage is TRBV5-1 and J usage is TRBJ2-7, with D tentatively TRBD1 or TRBD2 (5 bases each). The germline V gene encodes CDR1 SGHRS and CDR2 YFSETQ. The V and J ends lost 6 bases and 5 bases respectively, with 21 bases between them. The CDR3 is 15 amino acids. This CDR3 is CASNWEAAGMNEQYF. The CDR3 DNA reads as TGCGCCAGCAACTGGGAAGCGGCAGGGATGAACGAGCAGTACTTC.

V usage is TRBV18 and J usage is TRBJ2-7, with TRBD1 identical over 11 bases. Germline V gene sequence: CDR1 KGHSH, CDR2 LQKENI. The CDR3 is made up of 15 amino acids. Unmatched junction bases numbered 6, after V lost 3 bases and J lost 5 bases. CDR3 sequence: CASSPGQGAYHEQYF. CDR3 DNA sequence: TGTGCCAGCTCACCCGGACAGGGGGCTTACCACGAGCAGTACTTC.

A few counts support this clonotype. The chain links TRBV7-9 to TRBJ2-1; 9 positions agree with TRBD2. Germline V CDR1 and CDR2: SEHNR, FQNEAQ (reference sequence). The CDR3 is made up of 17 amino acids. V lost 3 bases and J lost 0; bases outside the gene matches: 6. The chain's CDR3 is CASSFPASGDSYNEQFF. The CDR3 DNA follows: TGTGCCAGCAGCTTTCCTGCTAGCGGGGACTCCTACAATGAGCAGTTCTTC.

This sequence joins TRBV9 and TRBJ2-3, with no clear D. V was shortened by 3 bases and J by 7 bases, with 9 bases between the two germline ends. Germline V lookup: CDR1 SGDLS, CDR2 YYNGEE. The CDR3 totals 12 residues. This CDR3 is CASSAFGYTQYF. The DNA of the CDR3 is TGTGCCAGCAGCGCCTTTGGTTATACGCAGTATTTT.

This clonotype was observed a few times. The chain links TRBV10-3 to TRBJ2-7; 13 positions agree with TRBD2. Germline V gene data show CDR1 as ENHRY and CDR2 as SYGVKD. CDR3 length: 14 residues. The J segment lost 1 base and the V segment lost 10 bases, leaving 4 bases of the junction unmatched. Here the CDR3 reads CATGTSGVSYEQYF. CDR3 in DNA: TGTGCCACCGGGACTAGCGGGGTATCCTACGAGCAGTACTTC.

This sequence joins TRBV5-5 and TRBJ2-7; possibly TRBD1 or TRBD2 for D (5 bases each). In germline, CDR1 is SGHKS, CDR2 YYEKEE (reference sequence). Deletions cut 2 bases from V and 2 bases from J, with 11 bases between. This CDR3 has 14 amino acids. CDR3 DNA sequence: TGTGCCAGCAGCTTCGGGGACGGAACCTACGAGCAGTACTTC. Amino acids: CASSFGDGTYEQYF.

This clonotype was seen a few times. The J gene is TRBJ2-7, the V gene TRBV12-3 or TRBV12-4, with D hard to call. CDR3 length: 14 amino acids. Trimming pared 8 bases from V and 3 bases from J, leaving 17 bases between. The DNA for the CDR3 is TGTGCCAGCGCCATGCTATTTCGGTTCTACGAGCAGTACTTC. Translation gives CASAMLFRFYEQYF.

The chain uses TRBV12-3 or TRBV12-4 and TRBJ2-1; weak D call: TRBD1 (6 bases). Trimming left V 6 bases short and J 6 bases short, with 12 bases between. The CDR3 contains 13 residues. CDR3 DNA: TGTGCCAGCAGCGCGGACAGCTTCAATGAGCAGTTCTTC. This codes for CASSADSFNEQFF.

This sequence joins TRBV12-3 or TRBV12-4 and TRBJ2-7; 8 positions agree with TRBD2. The CDR3 runs to 14 residues. V lost 4 bases, J lost 2 bases, and 4 bases stayed unmatched. In DNA form, the CDR3 reads TGTGCCAGCAGTTCAGCGGGGGAGACCTACGAGCAGTACTTC. It specifies CASSSAGETYEQYF.

This clonotype has just one count. This chain joins TRBV11-3 and TRBJ2-2; TRBD1 aligns across 10 bases. The CDR3 spans 15 residues. From germline, CDR1 is SGHNT and CDR2 YENEEA. J lost 6 bases, V lost 2 bases, and 3 bases had no gene match. DNA for the CDR3: TGTGCCAGCAGCTTACGGACAGGGGGAGCCGGGGAGCTGTTTTTT. Translated: CASSLRTGGAGELFF.

The V gene is TRBV9, the J gene TRBJ2-5; 7 nucleotides align to TRBD2. The CDR3 is 16 amino acids. Trimming cost V 4 bases and J 5 bases; bases outside gene matches: 14. Per germline, CDR1 SGDLS and CDR2 YYNGEE. CDR3 region: CASSQPGQRGWETQYF. The CDR3 coding sequence is TGTGCCAGCAGCCAACCCGGCCAGCGGGGTTGGGAGACCCAGTACTTC.

The V and J genes are TRBV6-1 and TRBJ2-1; D is possibly TRBD1 or TRBD2 (6 bases each). The CDR3 covers 16 residues. The germline gives CDR1 MNHNS, CDR2 SASEGT. Trimming took off 5 bases at V and 4 bases at J, with 18 bases between the two ends. The CDR3 spells CASSPRGARLYNEQFF. The CDR3 bases are TGTGCCAGCAGTCCTAGGGGGGCTCGCTTGTACAATGAGCAGTTCTTC.

V gene TRBV20-1 combines with J gene TRBJ2-2; TRBD1 or TRBD2 may be the D gene (6 bases each). This CDR3 is 14 amino acids long. V was cut by 5 bases and J by 1 base, with 11 bases left in between. Germline V CDR1 and CDR2: DFQATT, SNEGSKA (reference sequence). The CDR3 protein is CSAGGLWNTGELFF. As DNA, the CDR3 is TGCAGTGCTGGGGGGCTATGGAACACCGGGGAGCTGTTTTTT.

This sequence joins TRBV4-1 and TRBJ2-7; D is undetermined. The germline V and J ends were trimmed by 3 bases and 5 bases, with 11 bases remaining between them. CDR3 size: 13 residues. Germline CDR1 and CDR2: MGHRA and YSYEKL. CDR3 sequence reads: CASSQGFTDEQYF. CDR3 coding DNA: TGCGCCAGCAGCCAGGGGTTCACGGACGAGCAGTACTTC.

The chain has TRBV12-3 or TRBV12-4 and TRBJ1-6; D is possibly TRBD1 (5 bases). The CDR3 contains 14 residues. Deletions cut 7 bases from V and 10 bases from J, with 17 bases between. CDR3 protein: CASTTGGAGSPLHF. CDR3 bases: TGTGCCAGCACTACAGGAGGCGCCGGGTCACCCCTCCACTTT.

The chain has TRBV7-9 and TRBJ2-7; D remains ambiguous. V gave up 5 bases and J gave up 3 bases, with 17 bases separating them. Germline V gene data show CDR1 as SEHNR and CDR2 as FQNEAQ (reference sequence). The CDR3 length is 15 residues. In DNA, the CDR3 is TGTGCCAGCAGCCAAGCCCCGGGTCTATTCTACGAGCAGTACTTC. This translates into CASSQAPGLFYEQYF. Full variable domain (rest looked up from reference TRBV7-9 and TRBJ2-7): DTGVSQNPRHKITKRGQNVTFRCDPISEHNRLYWYRQTLGQGPEFLTYFQNEAQLEKSRLLSDRFSAERPKGSFSTLEIQRTEQGDSAMYLCASSQAPGLFYEQYFGPGTRLTVT.

The rearrangement joins TRBV28 to TRBJ2-5; 8 positions agree with TRBD1. The CDR3 totals 16 residues. V lost 5 bases, J lost 5 bases, and 13 bases stayed unmatched. The germline gives CDR1 MDHEN, CDR2 SYDVKM. The CDR3 nucleotides are TGTGCCAGCAGTACCCGGCCCCGACAGGGGATGGAGACCCAGTACTTC. Encoded protein: CASSTRPRQGMETQYF.

This rearrangement joins TRBV24-1 to TRBJ2-5; D unclear. The V gene's germline CDR1 is KGHDR and CDR2 SFDVKD. This CDR3 has 16 amino acids. Trimming pared 4 bases from V and 5 bases from J, leaving 19 bases between. The DNA for the CDR3 is TGTGCCACCAGTGAGGTGACGTTCCCCGGTCTGGAGACCCAGTACTTC. Translating gives CATSEVTFPGLETQYF.

CDR3 residues: CATSRDGSSQETQYF. As DNA, the CDR3 is TGTGCCACCAGCAGAGATGGTTCATCCCAAGAGACCCAGTACTTC. The gene calls are TRBV15 and TRBJ2-5, with no clear D. V dropped 0 bases and J dropped 1 base, with 9 bases sitting between them. Germline lookup yields CDR1 LNHNV and CDR2 YYDKDF (reference sequence). This CDR3 comprises 15 residues.

The chain uses TRBV12-3 or TRBV12-4 and TRBJ1-2; D possibly corresponds to TRBD1 (6 bases). The CDR3 consists of 14 residues. The V and J ends lost 10 bases and 3 bases respectively, with 18 bases between them. The CDR3 protein is CAIRLTGGDYGYTF. CDR3 DNA sequence: TGTGCCATCCGGCTGACAGGAGGGGACTATGGCTACACCTTC.